This record covers a single T cell receptor beta chain. As for time point: cycle 4 day 1 (C4D1), after five to seven weeks of nivolumab. Following autologous stem cell transplantation, relapse occurred in every patient, and exposure to brentuximab vedotin varied. Magnetic negative selection was used to purify CD4+ T cells from PBMCs that had been thawed. Profiled with immunoSEQ multiplex PCR; TCRdb holds only in-frame clones, not every one. Among fewer than 13,000 clones listed, over 80% were seen once. With 3 bases removed from V and 2 bases from J, the gap between germline ends came to 10 bases. CDR1 is SGHDT, CDR2 YYEEEE, per germline. CDR3 size: 14 residues. This entry comes from a study of PD-1 blockade in classical Hodgkin lymphoma.

This sequence joins TRBV5-6 and TRBJ2-3, with D possibly being TRBD1 (6 bases). This sample comprised CD4+ T cells from blood, obtained before the fourth cycle of nivolumab. This TCR came from a human donor with classical Hodgkin lymphoma. Here the CDR3 DNA reads TGTGCCAGCAGCTCGGGACACTACACAGATACGCAGTATTTT. Translating gives CASSSGHYTDTQYF.